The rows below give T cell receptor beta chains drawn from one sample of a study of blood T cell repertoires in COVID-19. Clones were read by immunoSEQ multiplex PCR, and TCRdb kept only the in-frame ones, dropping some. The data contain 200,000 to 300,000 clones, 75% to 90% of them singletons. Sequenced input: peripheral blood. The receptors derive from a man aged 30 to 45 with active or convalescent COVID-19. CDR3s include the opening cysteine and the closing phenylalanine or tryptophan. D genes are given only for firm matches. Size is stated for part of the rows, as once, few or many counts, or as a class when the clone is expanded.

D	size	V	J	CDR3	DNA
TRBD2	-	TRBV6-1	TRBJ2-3	CASSDPTEPGGSTDTQYF	TGTGCCAGCAGTGATCCGACGGAGCCGGGGGGGAGCACAGATACGCAGTATTTT
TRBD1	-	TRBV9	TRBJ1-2	CASTGQAVDYGYTF	TGTGCCAGCACCGGACAGGCAGTAGACTATGGCTACACCTTC
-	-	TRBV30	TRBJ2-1	CAWSSALLGGPSYNEQFF	TGTGCCTGGAGTTCGGCGCTATTGGGGGGGCCCTCCTACAATGAGCAGTTCTTC
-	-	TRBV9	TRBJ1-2	CASEQVNYGYTF	TGTGCCAGCGAACAGGTGAACTATGGCTACACCTTC
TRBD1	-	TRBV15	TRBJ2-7	CATNQGQGFEQYF	TGTGCCACCAACCAAGGACAGGGATTCGAGCAGTACTTC
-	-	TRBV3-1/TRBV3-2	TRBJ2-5	CASRPTDQETQYF	TGTGCCAGCAGACCGACAGACCAAGAGACCCAGTACTTC
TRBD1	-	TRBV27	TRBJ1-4	CASSSTGGELFF	TGTGCCAGCAGTTCGACAGGGGGGGAACTGTTTTTT
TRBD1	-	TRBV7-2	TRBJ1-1	CASSRYSQGVNTEAFF	TGTGCCAGCAGCCGCTATTCTCAGGGGGTGAACACTGAAGCTTTCTTT
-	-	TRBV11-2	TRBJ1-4	CASSLDRRVNEKLFF	TGTGCCAGCAGCTTAGATAGGCGGGTTAATGAAAAACTGTTTTTT
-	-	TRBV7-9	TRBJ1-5	CASSFGGAEQPQHF	TGTGCCAGCAGCTTTGGGGGGGCAGAACAGCCCCAGCATTTT
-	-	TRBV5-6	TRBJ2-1	CASQALMYNEQFF	TGTGCCAGCCAGGCGCTCATGTACAATGAGCAGTTCTTC
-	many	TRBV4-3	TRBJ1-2	CASSQDRYSGIRYGYTF	TGCGCCAGCAGCCAAGATAGGTATTCGGGGATCCGCTATGGCTACACCTTC
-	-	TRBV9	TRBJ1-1	CASSVEGDTEAFF	TGTGCCAGCAGCGTAGAGGGGGACACTGAAGCTTTCTTT
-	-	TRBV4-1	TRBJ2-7	CASSQGPGTNLFYEQYF	TGCGCCAGCAGCCAAGGACCCGGGACAAACCTTTTCTACGAGCAGTACTTC
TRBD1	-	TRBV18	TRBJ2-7	CASSPGTDAYEQYF	TGTGCCAGCTCACCAGGGACAGATGCCTACGAGCAGTACTTC
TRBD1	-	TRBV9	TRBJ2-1	CASNPGTAGYNEQFF	TGTGCCAGCAACCCCGGGACAGCCGGCTACAATGAGCAGTTCTTC
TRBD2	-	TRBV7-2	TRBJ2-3	CASSSGPGGGYF	TGTGCCAGCAGCTCGGGGCCGGGCGGGGGATATTTT
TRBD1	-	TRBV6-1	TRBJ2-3	CASSEPGQGERDTQYF	TGTGCCAGCAGTGAACCGGGACAGGGGGAGCGGGATACGCAGTATTTT
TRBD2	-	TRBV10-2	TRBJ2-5	CASSESLGTRAPHQETQYF	TGCGCCAGCAGTGAGTCTTTGGGGACTAGGGCGCCCCACCAAGAGACCCAGTACTTC
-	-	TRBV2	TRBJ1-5	CASRETSYSNQPQHF	TGTGCCAGCAGGGAGACCAGTTATAGCAATCAGCCCCAGCATTTT
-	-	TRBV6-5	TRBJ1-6	CASSNPPEALHF	TGTGCCAGCAGCAACCCGCCCGAGGCCCTCCACTTT
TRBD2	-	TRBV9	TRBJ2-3	CASNGLAGGLTDTQYF	TGTGCCAGCAACGGTCTAGCGGGGGGATTGACAGATACGCAGTATTTT
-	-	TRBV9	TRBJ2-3	CASSSPLRGPSTDTQYF	TGTGCCAGCAGCTCACCTCTACGGGGTCCTAGCACAGATACGCAGTATTTT
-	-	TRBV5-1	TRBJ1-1	CASSLVSGFQPTGMNTEAFF	TGCGCCAGCAGCTTGGTGTCAGGGTTCCAACCCACTGGCATGAACACTGAAGCTTTCTTT
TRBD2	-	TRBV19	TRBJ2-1	CASLAGGEVNEQFF	TGTGCCAGTCTAGCGGGGGGGGAGGTTAATGAGCAGTTCTTC
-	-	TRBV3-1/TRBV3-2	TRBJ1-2	CASSQGRGIYGYTF	TGTGCCAGCAGCCAAGGAAGGGGAATTTATGGCTACACCTTC
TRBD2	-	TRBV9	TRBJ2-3	CASSVVVSGGRTDTQYF	TGTGCCAGCAGCGTAGTTGTTAGCGGGGGACGCACAGATACGCAGTATTTT
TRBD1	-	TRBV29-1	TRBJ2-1	CSLDRGNEQFF	TGCAGCCTGGACAGGGGCAATGAGCAGTTCTTC
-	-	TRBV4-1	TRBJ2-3	CASSQPLGRDTQYF	TGCGCCAGCAGCCAACCCCTAGGGAGGGATACGCAGTATTTT
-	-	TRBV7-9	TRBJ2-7	CASIPSRGATYEQYF	TGTGCCAGCATCCCGTCCCGGGGGGCGACCTACGAGCAGTACTTC
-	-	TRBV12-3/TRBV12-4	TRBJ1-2	CASSRDIAGYTF	TGTGCCAGCAGCCGTGACATTGCTGGCTACACCTTC
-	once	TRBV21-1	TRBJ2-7	CASSRGTDTYEQYF	TGTGCCAGCAGCCGCGGGACAGACACCTACGAGCAGTACTTC
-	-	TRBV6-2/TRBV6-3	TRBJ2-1	CASSPSFYNEQFF	TGTGCCAGCAGTCCCTCTTTCTACAATGAGCAGTTCTTC
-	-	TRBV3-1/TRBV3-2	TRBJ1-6	CASSQEVPGSPLHF	TGTGCCAGCAGCCAAGAGGTCCCAGGTTCACCCCTCCACTTT
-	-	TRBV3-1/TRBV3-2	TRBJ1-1	CASSPRRSTEAFF	TGTGCCAGCAGCCCTCGTCGGAGCACTGAAGCTTTCTTT
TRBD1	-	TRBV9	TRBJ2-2	CASSPRDRDTGELFF	TGTGCCAGCAGCCCACGGGACAGAGACACCGGGGAGCTGTTTTTT
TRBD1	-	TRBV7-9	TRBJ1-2	CASSPSLLRQGASGYTF	TGTGCCAGCAGCCCGAGCCTATTGAGACAGGGGGCCTCTGGCTACACCTTC
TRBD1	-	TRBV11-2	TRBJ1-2	CASSGTASYGYTF	TGTGCCAGCAGCGGGACAGCCTCCTATGGCTACACCTTC
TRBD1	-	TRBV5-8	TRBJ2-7	CASSWTPGQFYEQYF	TGTGCCAGCAGCTGGACACCGGGACAGTTCTACGAGCAGTACTTC
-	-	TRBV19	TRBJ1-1	CASSLFRVNTEAFF	TGTGCCAGTTCTCTTTTCAGGGTGAACACTGAAGCTTTCTTT
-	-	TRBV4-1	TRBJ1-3	CASSQDQVVGGGSGNTIYF	TGCGCCAGCAGCCAAGACCAGGTCGTCGGGGGGGGGTCTGGAAACACCATATATTTT
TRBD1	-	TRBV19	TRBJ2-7	CASRGQGGSYEQYF	TGTGCCAGTAGGGGACAGGGGGGTTCCTACGAGCAGTACTTC
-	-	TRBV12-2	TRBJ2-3	CASRLAPGLRNTQYF	TGTGCAAGTCGCTTAGCGCCCGGGTTGAGGAATACGCAGTATTTT
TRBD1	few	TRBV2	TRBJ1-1	CASSGQVNTEAFF	TGTGCCAGCTCCGGACAGGTGAACACTGAAGCTTTCTTT
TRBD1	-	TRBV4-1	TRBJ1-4	CASSRRDREVEKLFF	TGCGCCAGCAGCCGCCGCGACAGGGAAGTTGAAAAACTGTTTTTT
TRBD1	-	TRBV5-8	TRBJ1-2	CASSPWDRGSNYGYTF	TGTGCCAGCAGCCCCTGGGACAGGGGATCTAACTATGGCTACACCTTC
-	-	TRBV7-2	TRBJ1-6	CASSLDPGVDSPLHF	TGTGCCAGCAGCTTAGACCCGGGAGTGGATTCACCCCTCCACTTT
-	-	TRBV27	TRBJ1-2	CASSLSRVTGYTF	TGTGCCAGCAGTTTATCGAGGGTGACTGGCTACACCTTC
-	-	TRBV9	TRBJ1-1	CASSVAGATEAFF	TGTGCCAGCAGCGTAGCTGGAGCCACTGAAGCTTTCTTT
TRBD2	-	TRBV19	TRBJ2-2	CASSRTSGGTNTGELFF	TGTGCCAGTAGCAGGACTAGCGGGGGCACGAACACCGGGGAGCTGTTTTTT
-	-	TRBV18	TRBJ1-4	CASSRTTDEKLFF	TGTGCCAGCTCCCGTACGACAGATGAAAAACTGTTTTTT
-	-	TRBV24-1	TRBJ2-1	CATSDTGSEQFF	TGTGCCACCAGTGACACAGGGAGTGAGCAGTTCTTC